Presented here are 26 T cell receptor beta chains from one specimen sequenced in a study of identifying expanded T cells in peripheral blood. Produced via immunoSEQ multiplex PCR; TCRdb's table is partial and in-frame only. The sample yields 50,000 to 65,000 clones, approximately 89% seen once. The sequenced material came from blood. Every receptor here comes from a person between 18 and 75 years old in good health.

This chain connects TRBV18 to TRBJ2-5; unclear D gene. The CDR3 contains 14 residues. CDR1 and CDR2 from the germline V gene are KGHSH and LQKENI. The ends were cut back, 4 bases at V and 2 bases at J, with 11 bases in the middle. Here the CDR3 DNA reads TGTGCCAGCTCACTTACCACAGTACAAGAGACCCAGTACTTC. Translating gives CASSLTTVQETQYF.

CDR3 coding DNA: TGTGCCAGCAGTGCCGGATCGGGTGAGACCCCGCAGTATTTT. Translation: CASSAGSGETPQYF. V usage is TRBV6-5 and J usage is TRBJ2-3; D gene uncertain. V dropped 5 bases and J dropped 10 bases, with 19 bases sitting between them. CDR3 length: 14 residues. Germline loops: CDR1 MNHEY, CDR2 SVGAGI.

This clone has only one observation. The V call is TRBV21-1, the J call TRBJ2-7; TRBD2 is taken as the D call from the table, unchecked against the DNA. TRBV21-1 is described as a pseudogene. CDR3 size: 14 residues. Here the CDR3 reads CASSLAGAQYEQYF. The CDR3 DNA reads TGTGCCAGCAGTCTAGCGGGAGCGCAGTACGAGCAGTACTTC.

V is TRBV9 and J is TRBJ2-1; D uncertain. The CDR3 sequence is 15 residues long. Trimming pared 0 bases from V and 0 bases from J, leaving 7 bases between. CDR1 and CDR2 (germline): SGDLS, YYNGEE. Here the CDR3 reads CASSVAPNSYNEQFF. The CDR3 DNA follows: TGTGCCAGCAGCGTAGCCCCGAACTCCTACAATGAGCAGTTCTTC.

The CDR3: CASSGRDRASHGYTF. The DNA of the CDR3 is TGTGCCAGCAGCGGGCGGGACAGGGCCTCCCATGGCTACACCTTC. The V call is TRBV9, the J call TRBJ1-2, with 9 bases that match TRBD1. V lost 3 bases to trimming and J lost 6 bases; unmatched junction nucleotides: 9. The CDR3 loop spans 15 amino acids. Germline CDR1 reads SGDLS; CDR2 reads YYNGEE.

The CDR3 loop is CASMVGYNSPLHF. The CDR3 coding sequence is TGTGCCAGCATGGTGGGCTATAATTCACCCCTCCACTTT. This chain uses TRBV2 with TRBJ1-6, with D uncertain. The CDR3 is 13 residues long. V dropped 7 bases and J dropped 3 bases, with 7 bases sitting between them. Per germline, CDR1 SNHLY and CDR2 FYNNEI.

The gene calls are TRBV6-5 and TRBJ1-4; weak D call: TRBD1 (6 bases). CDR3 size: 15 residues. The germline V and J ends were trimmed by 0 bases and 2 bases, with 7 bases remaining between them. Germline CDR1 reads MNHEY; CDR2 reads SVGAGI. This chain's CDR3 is CASSYSQGTNEKLFF. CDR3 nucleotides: TGTGCCAGCAGTTACTCCCAGGGGACTAATGAAAAACTGTTTTTT.

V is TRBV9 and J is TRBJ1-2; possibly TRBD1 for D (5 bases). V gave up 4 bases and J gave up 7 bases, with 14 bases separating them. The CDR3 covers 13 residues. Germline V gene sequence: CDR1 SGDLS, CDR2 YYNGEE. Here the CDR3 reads CASSPPQGGGYTF. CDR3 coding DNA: TGTGCCAGCAGCCCCCCCCAGGGCGGTGGCTACACCTTC.

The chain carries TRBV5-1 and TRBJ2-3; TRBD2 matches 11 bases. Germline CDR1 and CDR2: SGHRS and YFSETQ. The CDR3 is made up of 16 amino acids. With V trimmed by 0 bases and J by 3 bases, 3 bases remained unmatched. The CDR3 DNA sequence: TGCGCCAGCAGCTTGGTCGGGACTAGCGGAACAGATACGCAGTATTTT. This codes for CASSLVGTSGTDTQYF.

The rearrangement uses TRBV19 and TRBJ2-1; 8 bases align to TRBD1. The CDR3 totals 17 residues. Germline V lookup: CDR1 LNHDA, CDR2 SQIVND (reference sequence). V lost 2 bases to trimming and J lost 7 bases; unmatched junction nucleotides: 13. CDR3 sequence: CASSISPGQVRRNEQFF. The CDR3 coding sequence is TGTGCCAGTAGTATATCTCCGGGACAGGTACGGAGGAATGAGCAGTTCTTC.

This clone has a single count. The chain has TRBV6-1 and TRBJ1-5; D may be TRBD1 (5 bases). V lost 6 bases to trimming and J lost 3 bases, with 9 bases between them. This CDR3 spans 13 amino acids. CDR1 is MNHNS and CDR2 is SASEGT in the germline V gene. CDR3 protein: CASRGRSNQPQHF. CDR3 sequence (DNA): TGTGCCAGCAGGGGACGGTCCAATCAGCCCCAGCATTTT.

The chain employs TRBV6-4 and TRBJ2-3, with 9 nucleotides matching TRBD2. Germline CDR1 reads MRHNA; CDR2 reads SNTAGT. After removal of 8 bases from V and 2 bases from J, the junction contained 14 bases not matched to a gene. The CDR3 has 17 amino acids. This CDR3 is CASPPQTSGIYTDTQYF. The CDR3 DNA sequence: TGTGCCAGCCCTCCCCAGACTAGCGGTATTTACACAGATACGCAGTATTTT.

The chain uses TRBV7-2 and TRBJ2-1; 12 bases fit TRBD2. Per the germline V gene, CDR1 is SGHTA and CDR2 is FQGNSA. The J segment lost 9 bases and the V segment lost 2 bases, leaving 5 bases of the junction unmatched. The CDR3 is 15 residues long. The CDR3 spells CASSLSSGGAFEQFF. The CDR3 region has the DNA TGTGCCAGCAGCTTATCTAGCGGGGGGGCCTTTGAGCAGTTCTTC.

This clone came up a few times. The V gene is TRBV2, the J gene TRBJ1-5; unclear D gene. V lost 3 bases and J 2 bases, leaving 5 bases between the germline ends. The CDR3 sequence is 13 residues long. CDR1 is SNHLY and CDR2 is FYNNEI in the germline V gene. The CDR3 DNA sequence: TGTGCCAGCAGTGAGGGCCGCAATCAGCCCCAGCATTTT. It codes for CASSEGRNQPQHF.

The CDR3 sequence is CSVTDFTDTQYF. The CDR3 DNA reads TGCAGCGTTACAGACTTCACAGATACGCAGTATTTT. This chain connects TRBV29-1 to TRBJ2-3, with D unresolved. CDR1 is SQVTM and CDR2 is ANQGSEA in the germline V gene. V was cut by 5 bases and J by 2 bases, with 8 bases left in between. This CDR3 region has 12 residues.

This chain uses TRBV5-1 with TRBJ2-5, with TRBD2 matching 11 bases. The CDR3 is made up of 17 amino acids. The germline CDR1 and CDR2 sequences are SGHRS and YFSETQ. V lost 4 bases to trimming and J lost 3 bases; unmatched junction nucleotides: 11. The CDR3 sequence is CASSANPGLAEEETQYF. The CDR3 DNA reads TGCGCCAGCAGCGCCAACCCGGGACTAGCGGAGGAAGAGACCCAGTACTTC.

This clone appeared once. CDR3 in amino acids: CASSYSWRIQETQYF. CDR3 nucleotide sequence: TGTGCCAGCAGTTACTCATGGAGGATCCAAGAGACCCAGTACTTC. J is TRBJ2-5 and V is TRBV6-5, with D perhaps matching TRBD2 (5 bases). Trimming removed 0 bases from V and 1 base from J, with 9 bases in between. Germline CDR1 and CDR2: MNHEY and SVGAGI. The CDR3 loop spans 15 amino acids.

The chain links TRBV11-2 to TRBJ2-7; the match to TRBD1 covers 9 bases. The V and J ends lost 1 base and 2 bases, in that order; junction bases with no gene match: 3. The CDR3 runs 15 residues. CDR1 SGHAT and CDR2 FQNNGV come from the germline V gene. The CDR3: CASSLGGQGTYEQYF. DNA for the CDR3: TGTGCCAGCAGCTTAGGTGGACAGGGGACCTACGAGCAGTACTTC.

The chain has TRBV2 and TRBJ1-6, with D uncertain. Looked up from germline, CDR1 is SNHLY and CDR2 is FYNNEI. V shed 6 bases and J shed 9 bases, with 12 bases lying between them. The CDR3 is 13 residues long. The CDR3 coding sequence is TGTGCCAGCAGAGACGGACGGGTTTCACCCCTCCACTTT. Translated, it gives CASRDGRVSPLHF. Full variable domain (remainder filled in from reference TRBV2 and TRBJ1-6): EPEVTQTPSHQVTQMGQEVILRCVPISNHLYFYWYRQILGQKVEFLVSFYNNEISEKSEIFDDQFSVERPDGSNFTLKIRSTKLEDSAMYFCASRDGRVSPLHFGNGTRLTVT.

This chain's CDR3 is CASSEALVGDTQYF. CDR3 DNA sequence: TGTGCCAGCAGTGAAGCGCTAGTGGGAGATACGCAGTATTTT. V is TRBV6-1 and J is TRBJ2-3; the D is unclear. Germline V gives CDR1 MNHNS, CDR2 SASEGT. CDR3 length equals 14 residues. V lost 0 bases and J 5 bases, leaving 9 bases between the germline ends.

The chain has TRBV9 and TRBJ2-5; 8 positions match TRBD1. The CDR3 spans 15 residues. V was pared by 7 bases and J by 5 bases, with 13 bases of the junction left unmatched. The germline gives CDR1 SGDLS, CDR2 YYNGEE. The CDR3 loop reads CASAPTGGSWETQYF. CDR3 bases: TGTGCCAGCGCGCCTACAGGGGGGAGTTGGGAGACCCAGTACTTC.

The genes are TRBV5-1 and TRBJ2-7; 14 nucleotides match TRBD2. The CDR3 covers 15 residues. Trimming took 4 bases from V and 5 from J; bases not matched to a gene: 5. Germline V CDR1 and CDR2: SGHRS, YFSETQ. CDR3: CASSEPGLAGDEQYF. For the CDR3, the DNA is TGCGCCAGCAGCGAACCGGGACTAGCGGGGGACGAGCAGTACTTC.

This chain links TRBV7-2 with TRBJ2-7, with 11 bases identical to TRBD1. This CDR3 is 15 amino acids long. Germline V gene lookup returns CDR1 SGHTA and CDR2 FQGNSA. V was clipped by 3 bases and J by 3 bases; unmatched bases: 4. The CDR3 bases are TGTGCCAGCAGCTTTAAGGGACAGGGGGGCTACGAGCAGTACTTC. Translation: CASSFKGQGGYEQYF.

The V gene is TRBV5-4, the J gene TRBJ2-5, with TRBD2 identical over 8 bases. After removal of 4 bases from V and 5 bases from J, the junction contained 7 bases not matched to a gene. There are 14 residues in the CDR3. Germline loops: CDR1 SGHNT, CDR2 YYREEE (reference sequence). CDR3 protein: CASSLGGALETQYF. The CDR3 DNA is TGTGCCAGCAGCCTCGGGGGGGCTCTGGAGACCCAGTACTTC.

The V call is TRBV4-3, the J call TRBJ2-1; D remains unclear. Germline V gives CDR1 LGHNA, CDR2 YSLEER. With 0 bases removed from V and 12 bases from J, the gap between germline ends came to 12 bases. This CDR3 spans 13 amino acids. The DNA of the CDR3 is TGCGCCAGCAGCCAAGAAGGCGTTTATGGGCAGTTCTTC. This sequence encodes CASSQEGVYGQFF.

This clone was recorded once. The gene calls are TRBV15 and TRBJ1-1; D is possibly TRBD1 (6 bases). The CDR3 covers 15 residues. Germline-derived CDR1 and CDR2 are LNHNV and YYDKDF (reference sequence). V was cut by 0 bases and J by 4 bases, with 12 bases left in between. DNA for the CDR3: TGTGCCACCAGCAGAGATTGGGGGCAGGGCACTGAAGCTTTCTTT. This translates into CATSRDWGQGTEAFF.